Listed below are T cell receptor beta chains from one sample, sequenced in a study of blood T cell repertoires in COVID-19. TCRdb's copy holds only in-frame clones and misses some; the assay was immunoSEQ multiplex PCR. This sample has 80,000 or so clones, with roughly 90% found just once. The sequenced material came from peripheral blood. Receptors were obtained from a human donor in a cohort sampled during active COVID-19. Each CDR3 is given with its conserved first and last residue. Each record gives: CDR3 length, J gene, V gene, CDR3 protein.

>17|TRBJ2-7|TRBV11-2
CASSLLPGTSGTYEQYF
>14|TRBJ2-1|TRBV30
CAWNPRGARNEQFF
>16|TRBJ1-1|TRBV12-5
CASGLPFGGQNTEAFF
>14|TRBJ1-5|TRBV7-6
CASSLRTGGQPQHF
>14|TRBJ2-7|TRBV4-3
CASSQAWDSYEQYF
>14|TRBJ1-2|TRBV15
CATSRGRAENGYTF
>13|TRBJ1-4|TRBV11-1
CASSHDSFEKLFF
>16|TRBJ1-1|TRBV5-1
CASSSMTTARNTEAFF
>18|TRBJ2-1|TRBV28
CASSRLGGGRPSYNEQFF
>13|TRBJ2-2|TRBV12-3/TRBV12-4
CASSFHGTGELFF
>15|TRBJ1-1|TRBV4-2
CASSQDQGGNTEAFF
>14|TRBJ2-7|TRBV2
CAITRDRPPYEQYF
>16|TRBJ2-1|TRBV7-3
CASSSSTSGDRNEQFF
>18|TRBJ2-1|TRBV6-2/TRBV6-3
CASSWTSGRTTRNNEQFF
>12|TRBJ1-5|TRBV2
CASSPRVQPQHF
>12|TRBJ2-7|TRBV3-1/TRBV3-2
CASSLQGVEQYF
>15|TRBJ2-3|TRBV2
CASSDSGHATDTQYF
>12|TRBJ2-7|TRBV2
CASRAGRSEQYF
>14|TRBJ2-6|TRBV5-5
CASSLGTGSNVLTF
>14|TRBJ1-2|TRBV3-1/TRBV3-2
CASSQDQGYYGYTF
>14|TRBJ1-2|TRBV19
CASSRAGPYYGYTF
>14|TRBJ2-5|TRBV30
CAWSGLAGKETQYF
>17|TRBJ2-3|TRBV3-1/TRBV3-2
CASSHTLAGGSTDTQYF
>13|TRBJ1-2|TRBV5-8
CASTSTQRPGYTF
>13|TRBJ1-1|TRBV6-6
CASSYRMNTEAFF
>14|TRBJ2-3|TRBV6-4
CASITEDLEDTQYF
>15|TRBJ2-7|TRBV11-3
CASSPGLAGRYEQYF
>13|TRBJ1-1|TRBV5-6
CASSWEQGAEAFF
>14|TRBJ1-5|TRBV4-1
CASSQEQANQPQHF
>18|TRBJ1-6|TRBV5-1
CASSTLYPGQGNNSPLHF
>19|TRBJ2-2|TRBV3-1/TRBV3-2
CASSQPSPRDRPNTGELFF
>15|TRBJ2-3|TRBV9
CASSVGSIAGDTQYF
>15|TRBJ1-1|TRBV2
CASSGRDDGTPEAFF
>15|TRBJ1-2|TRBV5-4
CASSLVSRQGNGYTF
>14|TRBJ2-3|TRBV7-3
CASSLSPRGDTQYF
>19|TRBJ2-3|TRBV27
CASRNRDRVYFNLTDTQYF
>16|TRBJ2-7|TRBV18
CASSPPKTGGVYEQYF
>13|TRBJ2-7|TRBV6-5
CASTSDRAYEQYF
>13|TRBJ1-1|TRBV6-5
CASRRTGVSEAFF
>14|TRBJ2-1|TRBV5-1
CASNPGQGNYEQFF
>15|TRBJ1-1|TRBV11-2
CASSLGRVGGTEAFF
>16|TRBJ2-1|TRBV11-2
CASSLLGTGIYNEQFF
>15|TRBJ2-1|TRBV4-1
CASSQDSIGGTEQFF
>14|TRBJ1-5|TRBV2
CASSDRGINQPQHF
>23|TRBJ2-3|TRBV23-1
CASSQSPDNQGNTRIGSTDTQYF
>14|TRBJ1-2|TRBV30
CAWSAIGQGDGYTF
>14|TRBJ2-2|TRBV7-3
CASSRGGAAGELFF
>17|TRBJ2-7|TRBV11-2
CASSLTPGLVPGGEQYF